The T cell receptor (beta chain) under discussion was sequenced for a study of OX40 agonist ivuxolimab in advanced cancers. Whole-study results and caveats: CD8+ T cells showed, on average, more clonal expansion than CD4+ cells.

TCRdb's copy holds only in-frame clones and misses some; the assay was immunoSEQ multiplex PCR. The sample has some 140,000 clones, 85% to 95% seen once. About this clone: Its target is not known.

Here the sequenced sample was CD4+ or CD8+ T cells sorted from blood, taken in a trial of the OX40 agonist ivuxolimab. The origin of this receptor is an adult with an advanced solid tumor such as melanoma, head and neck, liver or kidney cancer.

The CDR3 nucleotides read TGTGCCAGCAGCTTACAGGGGGTTAGAGGAGATACCGGGGCCAACGTCCTGACTTTC. Translation: CASSLQGVRGDTGANVLTF. V gene TRBV13 combines with J gene TRBJ2-6, with 7 bases fitting TRBD1. Trimming cost V 2 bases and J 4 bases; bases outside gene matches: 14. CDR1 is PRHDT and CDR2 is FYEKMQ in the germline V gene (reference sequence). This CDR3 has 19 amino acids. Based on the CDR3 plus reference TRBV13 and TRBJ2-6, the full variable domain is AAGVIQSPRHLIKEKRETATLKCYPIPRHDTVYWYQQGPGQDPQFLISFYEKMQSDKGSIPDRFSAQQFSDYHSELNMSSLELGDSALYFCASSLQGVRGDTGANVLTFGAGSRLTVL.